This T cell receptor (beta chain) was retrieved from a study of neoadjuvant nivolumab and ipilimumab in lung cancer. Study-wide results and caveats: From pretherapy to surgery, tumor richness and clonality rose with dual therapy.

Deletions cut 2 bases from V and 0 bases from J, with 6 bases between. CDR1 and CDR2 from the germline V gene are GTSNPN and SVGIG (reference sequence). The CDR3 covers 13 residues. A single count supports this clone. The antigen remains unidentified. Only in-frame clones appear in the TCRdb table, and some are missing; sequencing was by immunoSEQ multiplex PCR. Among about 23,000 clones listed, 82% were seen once. This clonotype was obtained from an adult with non-small cell lung cancer. This material consisted of peripheral blood, taken before neoadjuvant nivolumab, alone or with ipilimumab. The chain is built from TRBV30 and TRBJ2-3; D remains ambiguous. CDR3 nucleotide sequence: TGTGCCTGGAGTTCTTACAGCACAGATACGCAGTATTTT. Translation gives CAWSSYSTDTQYF.